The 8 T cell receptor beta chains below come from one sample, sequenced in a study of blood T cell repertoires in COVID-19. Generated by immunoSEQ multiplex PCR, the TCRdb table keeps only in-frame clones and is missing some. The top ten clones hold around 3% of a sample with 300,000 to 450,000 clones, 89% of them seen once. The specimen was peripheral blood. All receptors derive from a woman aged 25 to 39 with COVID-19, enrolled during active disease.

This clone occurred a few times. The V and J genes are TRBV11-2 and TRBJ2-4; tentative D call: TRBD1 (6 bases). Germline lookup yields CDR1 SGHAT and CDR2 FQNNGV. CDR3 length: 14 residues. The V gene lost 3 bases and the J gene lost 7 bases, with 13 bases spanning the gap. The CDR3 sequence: CASSFGTGTNIQYF. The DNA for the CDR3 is TGTGCCAGCAGCTTCGGTACAGGGACGAACATTCAGTACTTC. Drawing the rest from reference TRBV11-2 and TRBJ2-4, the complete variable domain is EAGVAQSPRYKIIEKRQSVAFWCNPISGHATLYWYQQILGQGPKLLIQFQNNGVVDDSQLPKDRFSAERLKGVDSTLKIQPAKLEDSAVYLCASSFGTGTNIQYFGAGTRLSVL.

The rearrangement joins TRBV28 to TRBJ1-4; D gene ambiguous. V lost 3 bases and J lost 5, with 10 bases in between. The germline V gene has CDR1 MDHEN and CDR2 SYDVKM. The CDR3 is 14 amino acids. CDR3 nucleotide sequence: TGTGCCAGCAGTTTCGGGGTTGGAAATGAAAAACTGTTTTTT. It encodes CASSFGVGNEKLFF.

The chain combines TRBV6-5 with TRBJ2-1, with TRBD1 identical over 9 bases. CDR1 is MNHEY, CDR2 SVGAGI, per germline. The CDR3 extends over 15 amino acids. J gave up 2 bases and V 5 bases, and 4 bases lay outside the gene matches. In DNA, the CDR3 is TGTGCCAGCAGTCTAGGACAGGGGCCCTACAATGAGCAGTTCTTC. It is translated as CASSLGQGPYNEQFF.

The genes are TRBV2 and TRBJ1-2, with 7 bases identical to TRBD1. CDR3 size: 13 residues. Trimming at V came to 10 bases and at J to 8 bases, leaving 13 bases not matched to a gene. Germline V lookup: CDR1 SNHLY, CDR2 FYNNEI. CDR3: CATLQGGLLGYTF. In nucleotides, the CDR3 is TGTGCCACCCTTCAGGGGGGCCTATTAGGCTACACCTTC.

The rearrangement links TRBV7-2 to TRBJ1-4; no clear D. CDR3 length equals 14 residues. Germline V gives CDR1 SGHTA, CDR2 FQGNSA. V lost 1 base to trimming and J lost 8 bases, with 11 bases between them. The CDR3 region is CASSLGVQTEKLFF. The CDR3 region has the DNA TGTGCCAGCAGCTTAGGAGTCCAGACAGAAAAACTGTTTTTT.

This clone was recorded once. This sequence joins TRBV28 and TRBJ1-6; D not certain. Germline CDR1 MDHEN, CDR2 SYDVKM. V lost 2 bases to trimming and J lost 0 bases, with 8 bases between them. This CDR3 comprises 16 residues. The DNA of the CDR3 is TGTGCCAGCAGTTTACTAGGGAGCTCCTATAATTCACCCCTCCACTTT. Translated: CASSLLGSSYNSPLHF. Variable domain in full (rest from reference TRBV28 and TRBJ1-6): DVKVTQSSRYLVKRTGEKVFLECVQDMDHENMFWYRQDPGLGLRLIYFSYDVKMKEKGDIPEGYSVSREKKERFSLILESASTNQTSMYLCASSLLGSSYNSPLHFGNGTRLTVT.

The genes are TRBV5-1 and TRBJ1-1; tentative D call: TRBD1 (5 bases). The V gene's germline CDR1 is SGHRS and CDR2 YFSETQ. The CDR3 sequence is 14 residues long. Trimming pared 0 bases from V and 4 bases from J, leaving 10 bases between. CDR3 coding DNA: TGCGCCAGCAGCTTGGACGGCCAGGGCACTGAAGCTTTCTTT. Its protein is CASSLDGQGTEAFF. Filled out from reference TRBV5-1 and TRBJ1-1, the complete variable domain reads KAGVTQTPRYLIKTRGQQVTLSCSPISGHRSVSWYQQTPGQGLQFLFEYFSETQRNKGNFPGRFSGRQFSNSRSEMNVSTLELGDSALYLCASSLDGQGTEAFFGQGTRLTVV.

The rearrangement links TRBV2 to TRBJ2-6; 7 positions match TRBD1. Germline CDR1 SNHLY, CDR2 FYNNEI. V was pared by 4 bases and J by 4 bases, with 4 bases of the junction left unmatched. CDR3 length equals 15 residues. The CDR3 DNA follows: TGTGCCAGCAGTGCTGACAGGGTGGGGGCCAACGTCCTGACTTTC. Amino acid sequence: CASSADRVGANVLTF.